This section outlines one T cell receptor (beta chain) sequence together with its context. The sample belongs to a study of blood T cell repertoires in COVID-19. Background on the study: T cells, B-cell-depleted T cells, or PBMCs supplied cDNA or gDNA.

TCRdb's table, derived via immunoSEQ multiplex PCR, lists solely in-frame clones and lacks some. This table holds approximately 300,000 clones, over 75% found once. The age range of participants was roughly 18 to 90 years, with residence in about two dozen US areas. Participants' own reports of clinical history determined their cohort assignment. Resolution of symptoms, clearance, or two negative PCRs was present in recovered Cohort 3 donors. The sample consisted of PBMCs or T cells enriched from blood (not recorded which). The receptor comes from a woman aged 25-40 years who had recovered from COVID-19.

The CDR3 DNA reads as TGTGCCTGGAGTCGGGACAGGATTAGCTCTGGGGCCAACGTCCTGACTTTC. Translated, it gives CAWSRDRISSGANVLTF. The chain recombines TRBV30 with TRBJ2-6; 8 bases map to TRBD1. Germline CDR1 and CDR2: GTSNPN and SVGIG (reference sequence). The CDR3 is 17 residues long. Trimming cost V 2 bases and J 0 bases; bases outside gene matches: 6. The complete variable domain, with remaining parts taken from reference TRBV30 and TRBJ2-6, reads SQTIHQWPATLVQPVGSPLSLECTVEGTSNPNLYWYRQAAGRGLQLLFYSVGIGQISSEVPQNLSASRPQDRQFILSSKKLLLSDSGFYLCAWSRDRISSGANVLTFGAGSRLTVL.